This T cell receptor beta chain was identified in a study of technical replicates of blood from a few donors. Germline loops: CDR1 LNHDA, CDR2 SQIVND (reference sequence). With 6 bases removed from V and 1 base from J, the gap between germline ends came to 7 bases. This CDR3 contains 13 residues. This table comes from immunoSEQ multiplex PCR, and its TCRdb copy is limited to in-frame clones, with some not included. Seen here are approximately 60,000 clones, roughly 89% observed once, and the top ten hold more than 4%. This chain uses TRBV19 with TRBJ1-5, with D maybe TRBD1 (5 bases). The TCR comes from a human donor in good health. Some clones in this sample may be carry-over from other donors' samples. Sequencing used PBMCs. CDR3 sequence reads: CASRNRSNQPQHF. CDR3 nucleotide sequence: TGTGCCAGTAGGAACAGGAGCAATCAGCCCCAGCATTTT.